This is a list of T cell receptor beta chains from one sample in a study of T-cell reconstitution after alpha-beta-depleted transplantation in children. MiXCR was run by TCRdb on the PCR reads, yielding one entry per CDR3 protein. Here the sample spans some 72,000 distinct CDR3 sequences, around 6.6% being singletons. The starting material was PBMCs from the stem cell graft donor, obtained from the stem cell graft. The source is a human donor who donated a stem cell graft to a child with acute lymphoblastic leukemia. The conserved cysteine and the conserved F or W are not part of the CDR3 here. The order of the fields is CDR3 length, V gene, CDR3 protein.

10 | TRBV9 | ASSLSGSQQF
12 | TRBV5-1 | ASSQTVSGEKLF
10 | TRBV6-2/TRBV6-3 | ASSKLADTQY
11 | TRBV7-2 | ASSLDQGLGYT
12 | TRBV6-1 | ASNGRGRSYGYT
14 | TRBV29-1 | SVGQGQGTANQPQH
13 | TRBV12-3/TRBV12-4 | ASRTAAAGANVLT
12 | TRBV15 | ATSRDRAKNIQY
14 | TRBV7-8 | ASSLRESFPYNEQF
16 | TRBV28 | ASSFVSSGGLRTDTQY
12 | TRBV6-5 | ASNPSGSNQPQH
13 | TRBV27 | ASSLSGPVNSPLH
13 | TRBV12-3/TRBV12-4 | ASSSDGRSGNTIY
12 | TRBV23-1 | ASSHQRQRNTIY
11 | TRBV6-2/TRBV6-3 | ASSSEVQETQY
14 | TRBV25-1 | ASGAGVAGRTGELF
13 | TRBV28 | ASRGGGAVGNTIY
11 | TRBV10-3 | AISQEGNTEAF
12 | TRBV28 | ASSSYARADTQY
12 | TRBV6-5 | ASSYGNSNQPQH
11 | TRBV13 | ASSSSESYEQY
11 | TRBV19 | ASKNPGANVLT
12 | TRBV11-2 | ASRPDRVDSPLH
13 | TRBV2 | ASSESGRAGNEQF
14 | TRBV11-2 | ASSPLAGGGWDIQY
13 | TRBV28 | ASSPHPGQGGGYT
14 | TRBV24-1 | ATSDPGTSGYNEQF
13 | TRBV2 | ASSDPGGSHTEAF
14 | TRBV28 | ASSFGPGVAKNIQY
15 | TRBV12-3/TRBV12-4 | ASRGTGESYSNQPQH
10 | TRBV11-3 | ASSPDGDTQY
10 | TRBV4-1 | ASSQGNSPLH
13 | TRBV11-2 | ASSPWGNINYGYT
8 | TRBV9 | ANDMAEAF
13 | TRBV24-1 | ATSDPKGLSDTQY
14 | TRBV20-1 | SAPFHRESSTDTQY
13 | TRBV4-2 | ASSQDGASGNTIY
13 | TRBV12-3/TRBV12-4 | ASSTGGTGSLEEY
13 | TRBV12-3/TRBV12-4 | ASSLKRRSSYEQY
15 | TRBV11-2 | ASSLPRQGRTNEKLF
11 | TRBV5-6 | AMGRGPGYEQY
15 | TRBV12-3/TRBV12-4 | ASSTVPGAGGPNEQF
12 | TRBV20-1 | SAKRGGVHNEQF
14 | TRBV6-5 | ASRGGTVEGNQPQH
13 | TRBV7-2 | ASSFLAGGGDTQY
15 | TRBV20-1 | CARPTGTGNLGSPLH
13 | TRBV4-1 | ASSQEGRYQETQY
11 | TRBV5-6 | ASSFGTHREAF
12 | TRBV19 | ASSITMTSYEQY
11 | TRBV10-3 | AITQQGANVLT